The clone carrying this TCR beta chain was picked up many times. The antigen is unknown. The record originates from a study of early T cells in non-severe SARS-CoV-2 infection. In the study overall: The authors sequenced bulk RNA from unsorted whole blood, leaving chains unpaired. Study-wide results and caveats: VDJdb matching, biased toward anti-spike CD8 responses, missed private and CD4 specificities.

The V and J ends lost 1 base and 3 bases, in that order; junction bases with no gene match: 7. This CDR3 is built from 16 residues. Germline V gives CDR1 SGHDN, CDR2 FVKESK. Unique molecular identifiers were attached to individual cDNA molecules. TCRdb analysed the 5' RACE reads with MiXCR anew, one entry per CDR3 protein. The repertoire holds about 110,000 distinct CDR3 sequences, roughly 12% seen once, with 3% to 3.5% in the top ten. The specimen sequenced was whole blood. The chain recombines TRBV14 with TRBJ2-7; 9 nucleotides align to TRBD2. The source is an adult who was a healthcare worker with PCR-confirmed SARS-CoV-2 infection or an uninfected control (not recorded which). CDR3 sequence (DNA): TGTGCCAGCAGCCAAGGTCTAGCGGGGAGCCGCTACGAGCAGTACTTC. Translated, it gives CASSQGLAGSRYEQYF.